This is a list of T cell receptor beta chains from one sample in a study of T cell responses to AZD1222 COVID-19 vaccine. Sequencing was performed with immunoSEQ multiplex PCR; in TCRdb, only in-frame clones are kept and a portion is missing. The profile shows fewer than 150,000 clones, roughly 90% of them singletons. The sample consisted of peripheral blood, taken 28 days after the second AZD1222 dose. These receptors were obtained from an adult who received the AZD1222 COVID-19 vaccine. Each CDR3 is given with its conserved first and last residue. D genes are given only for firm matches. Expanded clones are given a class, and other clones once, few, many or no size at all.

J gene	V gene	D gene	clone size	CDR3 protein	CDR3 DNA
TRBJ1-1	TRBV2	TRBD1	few	CASSEDRLDRANTEAFF	TGTGCCAGCAGTGAAGATCGATTGGACAGGGCGAACACTGAAGCTTTCTTT
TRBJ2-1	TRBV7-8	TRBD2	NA	CASSQRGTTSAHSYNEQFF	TGTGCCAGCAGCCAAAGGGGGACGACTAGCGCTCACTCCTACAATGAGCAGTTCTTC
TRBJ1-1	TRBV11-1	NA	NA	CASSLKVGTEAFF	TGTGCCAGCAGCCTAAAGGTTGGCACTGAAGCTTTCTTT
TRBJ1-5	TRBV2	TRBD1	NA	CASTSLDRASSVNQPQHF	TGTGCCAGCACATCTTTGGACAGGGCTTCGTCGGTCAATCAGCCCCAGCATTTT
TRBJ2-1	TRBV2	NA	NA	CASSEQSSSYNEQFF	TGTGCCAGCAGTGAACAGTCCAGCTCCTACAATGAGCAGTTCTTC
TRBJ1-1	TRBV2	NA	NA	CASSAQGPGDTEAFF	TGTGCCAGCAGTGCTCAGGGCCCCGGGGACACTGAAGCTTTCTTT
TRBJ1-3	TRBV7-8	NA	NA	CASSLASWGGGNTIYF	TGTGCCAGCAGCTTAGCGTCATGGGGAGGTGGAAACACCATATATTTT
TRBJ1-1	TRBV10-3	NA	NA	CAISEDRNTEAFF	TGTGCCATCAGTGAGGACAGGAACACTGAAGCTTTCTTT
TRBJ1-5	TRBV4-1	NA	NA	CASSQDPRGQPQHF	TGCGCCAGCAGCCAAGACCCTCGGGGGCAGCCCCAGCATTTT
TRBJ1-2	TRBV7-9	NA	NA	CASSLASYTF	TGTGCCAGCAGCTTAGCCAGCTACACCTTC
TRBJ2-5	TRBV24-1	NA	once	CATSESGTDKETQYF	TGTGCCACCAGTGAGTCCGGGACTGATAAAGAGACCCAGTACTTC
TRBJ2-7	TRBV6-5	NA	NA	CASSYSRGYEQYF	TGTGCCAGCAGTTACTCGAGGGGCTACGAGCAGTACTTC
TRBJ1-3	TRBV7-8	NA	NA	CASSRDGGLGNTIYF	TGTGCCAGCAGCCGAGACGGGGGTCTTGGAAACACCATATATTTT
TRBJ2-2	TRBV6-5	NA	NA	CASQGKGDTGELFF	TGTGCCAGCCAGGGGAAGGGCGACACCGGGGAGCTGTTTTTT
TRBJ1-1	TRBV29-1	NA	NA	CSAPGNTEAFF	TGCAGCGCCCCGGGGAACACTGAAGCTTTCTTT
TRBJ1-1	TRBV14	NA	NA	CASSQQGPMNTEAFF	TGTGCCAGCAGCCAACAGGGGCCAATGAACACTGAAGCTTTCTTT
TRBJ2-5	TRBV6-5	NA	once	CASSYGHRETQYF	TGTGCCAGCAGTTACGGTCATCGAGAGACCCAGTACTTC
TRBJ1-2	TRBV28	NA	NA	CASSLGLLGYTF	TGTGCCAGCAGTTTGGGTCTCCTAGGCTACACCTTC
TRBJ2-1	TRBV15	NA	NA	CATSRDWGNNEQFF	TGTGCCACCAGCAGAGATTGGGGGAACAATGAGCAGTTCTTC
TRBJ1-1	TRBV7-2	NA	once	CASSLGWGAMNTEAFF	TGTGCCAGCAGCTTAGGATGGGGGGCGATGAACACTGAAGCTTTCTTT
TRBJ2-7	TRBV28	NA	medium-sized	CASSFVSQGVHEQYF	TGTGCCAGCAGTTTCGTCTCACAGGGTGTGCACGAGCAGTACTTC
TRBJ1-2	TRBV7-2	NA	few	CASSPGPNGANYGYTF	TGTGCCAGCAGCCCCGGGCCCAACGGAGCTAACTATGGCTACACCTTC
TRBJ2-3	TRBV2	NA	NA	CASRRDLSDTQYF	TGTGCCAGCAGAAGGGACCTCTCAGATACGCAGTATTTT
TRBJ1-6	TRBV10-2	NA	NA	CASSETVGTNNSPLHF	TGCGCCAGCAGTGAGACGGTTGGGACAAATAATTCACCCCTCCACTTT
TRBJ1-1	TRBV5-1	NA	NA	CASSLVRGRLDTEAFF	TGCGCCAGCAGCTTGGTTCGGGGGCGGCTAGACACTGAAGCTTTCTTT
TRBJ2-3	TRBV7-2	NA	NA	CASSVTGTSTDTQYF	TGTGCCAGCAGCGTCACTGGTACTAGCACAGATACGCAGTATTTT
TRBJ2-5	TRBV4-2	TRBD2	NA	CASSQDAGGQATQYF	TGTGCCAGCAGCCAAGACGCGGGGGGGCAAGCGACCCAGTACTTC
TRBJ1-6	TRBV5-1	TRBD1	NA	CASSSGTGNNSPLHF	TGCGCCAGCAGCTCCGGGACAGGGAATAATTCACCCCTCCACTTT
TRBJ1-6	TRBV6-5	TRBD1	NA	CASSYSWTGDSPLHF	TGTGCCAGCAGTTACTCATGGACAGGGGACTCACCCCTCCACTTT
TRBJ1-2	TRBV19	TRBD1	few	CASSIRGGDYGYTF	TGTGCCAGTAGTATTAGAGGGGGCGACTATGGCTACACCTTC
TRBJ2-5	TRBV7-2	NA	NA	CASSLAATLGEQETQYF	TGTGCCAGCAGCTTAGCCGCCACCCTGGGGGAGCAAGAGACCCAGTACTTC
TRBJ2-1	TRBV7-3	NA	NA	CASSLGGLQSNEQFF	TGTGCCAGCAGCTTAGGAGGGCTACAGTCCAATGAGCAGTTCTTC
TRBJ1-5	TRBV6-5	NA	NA	CASSRESDQPQHF	TGTGCCAGCAGCAGAGAGTCGGATCAGCCCCAGCATTTT
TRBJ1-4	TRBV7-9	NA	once	CASSRNDPRNEKLFF	TGTGCCAGCAGCCGTAACGATCCTCGAAATGAAAAACTGTTTTTT
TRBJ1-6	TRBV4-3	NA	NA	CASSQDGSYNSPLHF	TGCGCCAGCAGCCAAGATGGGTCGTATAATTCACCCCTCCACTTT
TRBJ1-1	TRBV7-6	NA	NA	CASSPMKNTEAFF	TGTGCCAGCAGCCCCATGAAAAACACTGAAGCTTTCTTT
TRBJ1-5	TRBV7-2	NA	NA	CASSFRSDQPQHF	TGTGCCAGCAGCTTTAGGAGCGATCAGCCCCAGCATTTT
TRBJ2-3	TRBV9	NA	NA	CASSVELAVSTDTQYF	TGTGCCAGCAGCGTAGAACTAGCTGTGAGCACAGATACGCAGTATTTT
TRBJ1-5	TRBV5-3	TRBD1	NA	CAPGPPGQTPQPQHF	TGTGCCCCAGGACCCCCGGGACAGACTCCCCAGCCCCAGCATTTT
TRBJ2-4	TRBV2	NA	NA	CASSAAGHQYF	TGTGCCAGCAGTGCAGCGGGCCATCAGTACTTC
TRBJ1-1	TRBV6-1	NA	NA	CASSELGTGSTEAFF	TGTGCCAGCAGTGAACTTGGTACAGGGAGCACTGAAGCTTTCTTT
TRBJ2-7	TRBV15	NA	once	CATSRGGSAGPQNEQYF	TGTGCCACCAGCAGAGGCGGTTCCGCAGGCCCTCAGAACGAGCAGTACTTC
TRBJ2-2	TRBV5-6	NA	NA	CASSSGRTGELFF	TGTGCCAGCAGCTCAGGAAGAACCGGGGAGCTGTTTTTT
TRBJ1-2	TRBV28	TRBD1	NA	CASSPRYYRDRGNHYGYTF	TGTGCCAGCAGTCCTAGATATTACAGGGACAGGGGGAACCACTATGGCTACACCTTC
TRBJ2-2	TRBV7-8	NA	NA	CASSLTLINTGELFF	TGTGCCAGCAGCTTAACCCTAATTAACACCGGGGAGCTGTTTTTT